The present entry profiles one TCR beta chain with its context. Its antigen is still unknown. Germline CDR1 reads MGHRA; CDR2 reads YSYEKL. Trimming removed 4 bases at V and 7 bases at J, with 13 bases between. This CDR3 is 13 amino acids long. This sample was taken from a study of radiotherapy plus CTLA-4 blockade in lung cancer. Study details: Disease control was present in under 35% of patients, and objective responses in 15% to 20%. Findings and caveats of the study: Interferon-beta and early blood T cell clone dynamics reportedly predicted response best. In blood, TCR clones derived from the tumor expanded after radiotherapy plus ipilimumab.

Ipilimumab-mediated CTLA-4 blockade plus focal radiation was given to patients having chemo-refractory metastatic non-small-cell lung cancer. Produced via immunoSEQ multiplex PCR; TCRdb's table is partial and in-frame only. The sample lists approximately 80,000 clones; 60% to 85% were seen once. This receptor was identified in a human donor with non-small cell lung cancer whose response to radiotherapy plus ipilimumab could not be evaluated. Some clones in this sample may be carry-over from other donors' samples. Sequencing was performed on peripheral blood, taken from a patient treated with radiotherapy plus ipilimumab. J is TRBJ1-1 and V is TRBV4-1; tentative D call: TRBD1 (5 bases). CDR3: CASSRQLISEAFF. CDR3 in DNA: TGCGCCAGCAGCCGACAGTTAATTAGTGAAGCTTTCTTT.